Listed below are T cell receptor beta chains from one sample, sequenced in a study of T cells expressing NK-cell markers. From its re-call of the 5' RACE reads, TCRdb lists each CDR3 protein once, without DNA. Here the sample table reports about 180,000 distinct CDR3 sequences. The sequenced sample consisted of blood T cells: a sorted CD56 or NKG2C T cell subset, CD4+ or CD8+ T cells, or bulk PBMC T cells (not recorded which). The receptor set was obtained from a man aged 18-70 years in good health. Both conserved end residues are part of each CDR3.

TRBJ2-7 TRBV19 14 CASSISQGAWEQYF
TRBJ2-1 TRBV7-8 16 CASSLGTRGGVDEQFF
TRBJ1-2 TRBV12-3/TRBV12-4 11 CASSLLRGYTF
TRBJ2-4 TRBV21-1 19 CASSKVGASGGGVGNIQYF
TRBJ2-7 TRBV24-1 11 CATSRGVEQYF
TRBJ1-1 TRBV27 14 CASSPTLGGTEAFF
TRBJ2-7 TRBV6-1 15 CASSLTRESSYEQYF
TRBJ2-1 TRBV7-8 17 CASSLKRGRGGPNEQFF
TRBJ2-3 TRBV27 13 CASTAGSTDTQYF
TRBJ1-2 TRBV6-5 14 CASSYAGIGYGYTF
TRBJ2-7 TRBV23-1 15 CASMGQAGCTYEQYF
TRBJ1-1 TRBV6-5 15 CASSYSSQLGTEAFF
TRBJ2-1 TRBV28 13 CASSSTDYNEQFF
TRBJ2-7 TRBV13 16 CASSSGPEDSSYEQYF
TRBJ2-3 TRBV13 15 CASSIIVRGADTQYF
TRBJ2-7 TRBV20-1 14 CSVVEFPSSYEQYF
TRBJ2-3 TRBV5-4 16 CASSLVGGGVPDTQYF
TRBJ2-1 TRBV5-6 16 CASSSKDRGFENEQFF
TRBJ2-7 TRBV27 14 CASSLFQGNHEQYF
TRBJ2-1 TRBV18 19 CASSPPSGLAAGWNNEQFF
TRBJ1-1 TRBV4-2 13 CASSRRTEAEAFF
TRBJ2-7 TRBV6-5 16 CASSYSAPGDGHEQYF